These T cell receptor beta chains were read from a single sample in a study of radiotherapy plus CTLA-4 blockade in lung cancer. Measured with immunoSEQ multiplex PCR; TCRdb has only the in-frame clones, and not every one. The sample lists 30,000 to 45,000 clones, 55% to 75% occurring once. The starting material was peripheral blood, obtained from a patient treated with radiotherapy plus ipilimumab. These receptor sequences come from a human donor with non-small cell lung cancer who had stable disease on radiotherapy plus ipilimumab. Both conserved end residues are part of each CDR3. The D gene is left open where the match is weak.

V gene	J gene	D gene	CDR3 protein
TRBV4-3	TRBJ1-6	TRBD1	CASSQDRGQQNSPLHF
TRBV29-1	TRBJ2-5	TRBD2	CSATGGTQETQYF
TRBV5-1	TRBJ1-4	TRBD1	CASSLGGTATNEKLFF
TRBV29-1	TRBJ2-7	TRBD2	CSVEGGAGGYEQYF
TRBV27	TRBJ1-5	-	CASSPKRGDDNQPQHF
TRBV7-6	TRBJ1-4	-	CASSLRSRNEKLFF
TRBV5-1	TRBJ2-7	-	CASSGTGYYEQYF
TRBV14	TRBJ1-2	TRBD1	CASSQAGTGAITF
TRBV7-3	TRBJ2-1	TRBD2	CASSSTSGASYNEQFF
TRBV7-2	TRBJ2-7	TRBD2	CASSLGLAGEQYF
TRBV7-8	TRBJ1-6	TRBD1	CASSLAGTANSPLHF